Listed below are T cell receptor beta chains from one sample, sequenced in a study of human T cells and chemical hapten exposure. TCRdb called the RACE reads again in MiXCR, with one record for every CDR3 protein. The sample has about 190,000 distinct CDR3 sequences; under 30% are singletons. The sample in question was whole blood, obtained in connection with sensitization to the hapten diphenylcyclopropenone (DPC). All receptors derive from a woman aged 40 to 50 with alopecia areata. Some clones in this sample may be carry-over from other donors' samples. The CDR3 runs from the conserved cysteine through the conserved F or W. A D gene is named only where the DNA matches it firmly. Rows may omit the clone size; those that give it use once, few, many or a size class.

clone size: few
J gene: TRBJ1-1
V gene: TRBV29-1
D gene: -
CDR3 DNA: TGCAGCGGTTCGTGGCGGGGCCGGGGTGAAGCTTTCTTT
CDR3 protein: CSGSWRGRGEAFF

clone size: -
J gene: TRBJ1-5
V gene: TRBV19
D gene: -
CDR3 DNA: TGTGCCAGTAGTATTGTGGCTTCTGGCAATCAGCCCCAGCATTTT
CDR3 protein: CASSIVASGNQPQHF

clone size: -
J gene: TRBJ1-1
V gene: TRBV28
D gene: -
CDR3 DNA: TGTGCCAGCAGTCCTACAGGAGTCCTTCCTGAAGCTTTCTTT
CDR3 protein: CASSPTGVLPEAFF

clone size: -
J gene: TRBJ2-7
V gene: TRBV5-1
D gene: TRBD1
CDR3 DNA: TGCGCCAGCAGCTTGGACGGGACAGGGATTGACGAGCAGTACTTC
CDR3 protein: CASSLDGTGIDEQYF

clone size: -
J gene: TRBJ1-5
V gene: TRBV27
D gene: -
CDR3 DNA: TGTGCCAGCAGTTTAGTCAGGGGCATAGTTGAAGGCAATCAGCCCCAGCATTTT
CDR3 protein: CASSLVRGIVEGNQPQHF

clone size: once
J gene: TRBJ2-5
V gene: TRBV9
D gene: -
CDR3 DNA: TGTGCCAGCAGCGTAGAAACAGGCCAAGAGACCCAGTACTTC
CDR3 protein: CASSVETGQETQYF

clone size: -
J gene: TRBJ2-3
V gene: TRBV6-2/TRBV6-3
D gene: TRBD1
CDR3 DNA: TGTGCCAGCAGTACCCACAGGGGTGTGAGAGATACGCAGTATTTT
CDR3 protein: CASSTHRGVRDTQYF

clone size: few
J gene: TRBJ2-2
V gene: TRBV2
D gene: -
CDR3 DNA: TGTGCCAGCAGTCCCAGGAGTCGGGCCACCGGGGAGCTGTTTTTT
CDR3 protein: CASSPRSRATGELFF

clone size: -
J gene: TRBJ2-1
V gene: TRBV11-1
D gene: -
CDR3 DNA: TGTGCCAGCAGCTCCCCACTGCTCACCTACAATGAGCAGTTCTTC
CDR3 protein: CASSSPLLTYNEQFF

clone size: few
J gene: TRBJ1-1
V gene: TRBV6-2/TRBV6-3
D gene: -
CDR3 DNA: TGTGCCAGCAGTAACGGGGGGGGGCGCGAAGTGAACACTGAAGCTTTCTTT
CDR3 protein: CASSNGGGREVNTEAFF

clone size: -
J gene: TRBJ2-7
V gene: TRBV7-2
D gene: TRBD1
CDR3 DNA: TGTGCCAGCACCGGGACAGGGGTCTCCGAGCAGTACTTC
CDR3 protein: CASTGTGVSEQYF

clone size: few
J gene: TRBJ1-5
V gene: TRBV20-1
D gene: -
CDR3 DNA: TGCAGTGCTAGACTGACGGGGGGAGGGCCCCAGCATTTT
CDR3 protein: CSARLTGGGPQHF

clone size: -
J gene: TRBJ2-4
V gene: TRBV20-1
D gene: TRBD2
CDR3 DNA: TGCAGTGCTAAGGGGACTACCCTAGCCAAAAACATTCAGTACTTC
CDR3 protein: CSAKGTTLAKNIQYF

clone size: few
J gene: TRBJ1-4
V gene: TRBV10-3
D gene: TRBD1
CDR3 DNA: TGTGCCATCGGAGGGACAGGGGGTCGAAGCACTAATGAAAAACTGTTTTTT
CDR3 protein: CAIGGTGGRSTNEKLFF

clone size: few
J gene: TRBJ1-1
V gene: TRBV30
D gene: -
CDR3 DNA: TGTGCCTGGAACAGGGTGCGAGACACTGAAGCTTTCTTT
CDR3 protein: CAWNRVRDTEAFF

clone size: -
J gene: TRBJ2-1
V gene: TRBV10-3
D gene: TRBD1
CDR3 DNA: TGTGCTCTGGCTACGACAGGGGGCGGCTACAATGAGCAGTTCTTC
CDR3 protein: CALATTGGGYNEQFF

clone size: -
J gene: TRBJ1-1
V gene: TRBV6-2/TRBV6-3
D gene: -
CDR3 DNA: TGTGCCAGCATCAAAAGGGAGGGCACTGAAGCTTTCTTT
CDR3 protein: CASIKREGTEAFF